This TCR beta chain was recovered during a study of cytomegalovirus exposure and HLA in healthy donors. Study-wide findings and caveats: TCR beta chain V- and J-gene trimming was linked, in a later analysis, to a missense variant in DCLRE1C. The majority of CMV-associated TCR beta chains were reported as apparently HLA-restricted in a later analysis. According to the study, around 180 TCR beta chains were cytomegalovirus-associated.

PCR involved 60 Vbeta and 13 Jbeta primers. The table came from immunoSEQ multiplex PCR; TCRdb's copy has only in-frame clones and leaves some out. Among roughly 150,000 clones, 76% were seen once, and the ten largest hold more than 3%. Worth noting for this clone: Its antigen is not identified.

Trimming left V 2 bases short and J 8 bases short, with 27 bases between. Germline V CDR1 and CDR2: MNHNS, SASEGT. The CDR3 is 18 amino acids. The TCR originated in a male donor in good health and CMV-seronegative. Sequencing was performed on PBMCs. The chain joins TRBV6-1 to TRBJ1-2; D is possibly TRBD1 (6 bases). CDR3: CASSEYFKSAGQSRGYTF. The CDR3 region has the DNA TGTGCCAGCAGTGAATATTTTAAGAGTGCTGGACAGTCTAGAGGCTACACCTTC.